This T cell receptor (beta chain) derives from a study of cytomegalovirus exposure and HLA in healthy donors. In regard to this clone: Its specificity is not known.

Broader study findings: When the data were analyzed later, several of the most significant clusters appeared to be linked to common viral pathogens.

Primers for the PCR totalled 60 Vbeta and 13 Jbeta. Measured with immunoSEQ multiplex PCR; TCRdb has only the in-frame clones, and not every one. The sample yields roughly 230,000 clones, approximately 91% seen once. Material: PBMCs. The source is a girl aged 2 to 10 in good health and CMV-seronegative.

The CDR3 region is CASSFPGTSGGASTDTQYF. As DNA, the CDR3 is TGTGCCAGCAGTTTCCCCGGGACTAGCGGGGGGGCTAGCACAGATACGCAGTATTTT. This rearrangement joins TRBV28 to TRBJ2-3; 16 bases align to TRBD2. The V and J ends lost 3 bases and 0 bases, in that order; junction bases with no gene match: 6. From germline, CDR1 is MDHEN and CDR2 SYDVKM. The CDR3 loop spans 19 amino acids.